These 31 T cell receptor beta chains originate from one sample sequenced in a study of cytomegalovirus exposure and HLA in healthy donors (dated by TCRdb to 2017 to 2019). Library preparation employed the immunoSEQ multiplex PCR assay. The immuneACCESS repertoire file appears here via TCRdb, limited to in-frame rearrangements. These files lack a portion of the clones; in checked studies, under half of the deficit traces to unresolved V genes, and the cause of the others is not known. This sample lists 150,000 to 200,000 clones; around 81% were detected once. Jointly, the top ten make up 2% to 2.5% of the sample. Sequencing input: PBMCs. The receptors here all came from a man aged 30-40 years in good health and CMV-seropositive.

This chain uses TRBV6-5 with TRBJ2-2; D not certain. The V gene lost 4 bases and the J gene lost 3 bases, with 9 bases spanning the gap. The CDR3 consists of 14 residues. Germline CDR1 reads MNHEY; CDR2 reads SVGAGI. Here the CDR3 reads CASSSIFYTGELFF. For the CDR3, the DNA is TGTGCCAGCAGTTCTATTTTTTACACCGGGGAGCTGTTTTTT.

The chain is built from TRBV4-3 and TRBJ1-1; the D is unclear. V lost 1 base to trimming and J lost 7 bases, with 10 bases between them. Germline loops: CDR1 LGHNA, CDR2 YSLEER. The CDR3 runs to 13 residues. The CDR3 DNA follows: TGCGCCAGCAGCCAAGTTACAGTAAGTGAAGCTTTCTTT. This encodes CASSQVTVSEAFF.

V usage is TRBV5-1 and J usage is TRBJ2-7, with a possible D match to TRBD1 (6 bases). The length of the CDR3 is 14 residues. Trimming removed 0 bases at V and 5 bases at J, with 12 bases between. Germline CDR1 is SGHRS and CDR2 is YFSETQ. This chain's CDR3 is CASSLGSGVDEQYF. The CDR3 nucleotides read TGCGCCAGCAGCTTGGGGTCAGGGGTCGACGAGCAGTACTTC.

The genes are TRBV5-1 and TRBJ1-3; D gene unclear. V lost 4 bases and J lost 2, with 7 bases in between. The CDR3 is 13 residues long. Germline CDR1 and CDR2: SGHRS and YFSETQ. The CDR3 nucleotides are TGCGCCAGCAGCACGGGGACTGGAAACACCATATATTTT. This translates into CASSTGTGNTIYF.

The chain links TRBV9 to TRBJ2-3, with D possibly TRBD2 on 5 matching bases. The CDR3 sequence is 15 residues long. V dropped 5 bases and J dropped 6 bases, with 19 bases sitting between them. Germline-derived CDR1 and CDR2 are SGDLS and YYNGEE. The CDR3 sequence: CASRQERRARDTQYF. Here the CDR3 DNA reads TGTGCCAGCAGACAAGAGAGGCGGGCGAGGGATACGCAGTATTTT.

This clone was counted only a few times. The CDR3 sequence: CASSEDSRVWGYTF. Written as DNA, the CDR3 is TGTGCCAGCAGTGAAGATAGCAGGGTCTGGGGCTACACCTTC. The chain joins TRBV2 to TRBJ1-2, with D maybe TRBD1 (5 bases). The CDR3 runs to 14 residues. CDR1 is SNHLY, CDR2 FYNNEI, per germline. Trimming stripped 1 base from V and 8 bases from J, with 14 bases between.

The chain employs TRBV30 and TRBJ2-7; 8 nucleotides agree with TRBD2. V gave up 5 bases and J gave up 5 bases; unmatched junction bases: 11. Germline CDR1 and CDR2: GTSNPN and SVGIG (reference sequence). This CDR3 has 14 amino acids. CDR3 bases: TGTGCCTGGGACCCCGGGGTAGCGGGACACGAGCAGTACTTC. Its translation is CAWDPGVAGHEQYF.

The chain employs TRBV7-6 and TRBJ1-4; the match to TRBD1 covers 11 bases. J lost 8 bases, V lost 5 bases, and 4 bases had no gene match. Per the germline V gene, CDR1 is SGHVS and CDR2 is FNYEAQ. This CDR3 is 14 amino acids long. CDR3 in amino acids: CASSRGQGAEKLFF. DNA for the CDR3: TGTGCCAGCAGCCGAGGACAGGGGGCGGAAAAACTGTTTTTT.

This chain connects TRBV4-1 to TRBJ1-4, with D possibly matching TRBD1 (6 bases). There are 17 residues in the CDR3. Germline loops: CDR1 MGHRA, CDR2 YSYEKL. Trimming cost V 1 base and J 4 bases, with 16 bases left between them. The CDR3 spells CASSQGLGVRGNEKLFF. CDR3 DNA sequence: TGCGCCAGCAGCCAAGGTCTAGGGGTCAGGGGTAATGAAAAACTGTTTTTT.

The genes are TRBV5-5 and TRBJ1-5, with D tentatively TRBD1 (6 bases). From germline, CDR1 is SGHKS and CDR2 YYEKEE (reference sequence). Trimming stripped 5 bases from V and 1 base from J, with 25 bases between. This CDR3 contains 19 residues. CDR3 sequence reads: CASSRSAGESFGSNQPQHF. Written as DNA, the CDR3 is TGTGCCAGCAGTCGGAGCGCAGGGGAGAGTTTTGGGAGCAATCAGCCCCAGCATTTT.

This sequence joins TRBV18 and TRBJ1-1; TRBD1 is a possible D gene (6 bases). The CDR3 has 16 residues. The ends were cut back, 1 base at V and 0 bases at J, with 12 bases in the middle. Germline V lookup: CDR1 KGHSH, CDR2 LQKENI. The CDR3 sequence is CASSPRTAAMNTEAFF. Written as DNA, the CDR3 is TGTGCCAGCTCACCACGGACAGCCGCCATGAACACTGAAGCTTTCTTT. Full variable domain (rest looked up from reference TRBV18 and TRBJ1-1): NAGVMQNPRHLVRRRGQEARLRCSPMKGHSHVYWYRQLPEEGLKFMVYLQKENIIDESGMPKERFSAEFPKEGPSILRIQQVVRGDSAAYFCASSPRTAAMNTEAFFGQGTRLTVV.

This clone came up a few times. This rearrangement joins TRBV4-3 to TRBJ2-1; possible D gene TRBD2, 6 bases. The CDR3 covers 15 residues. With 1 base removed from V and 4 bases from J, the gap between germline ends came to 11 bases. In germline, CDR1 is LGHNA, CDR2 YSLEER. The CDR3 nucleotides read TGCGCCAGCAGCCAAGGAGCGGCGGGGTACAATGAGCAGTTCTTC. This sequence encodes CASSQGAAGYNEQFF.

This chain uses TRBV10-1 with TRBJ1-1, with 8 bases aligning to TRBD1. Trimming took 6 bases from V and 4 from J; bases not matched to a gene: 7. There are 14 residues in the CDR3. Germline lookup yields CDR1 WNHNN and CDR2 SYGVQD (reference sequence). The CDR3 loop is CASRDRVGITEAFF. The CDR3 nucleotides are TGCGCCAGCAGGGACAGGGTCGGTATCACTGAAGCTTTCTTT.

The gene calls are TRBV4-3 and TRBJ1-5; D ambiguous. V lost 0 bases, J lost 2 bases, and 11 bases lay in between. CDR3 length: 16 amino acids. The germline CDR1 and CDR2 sequences are LGHNA and YSLEER. The chain's CDR3 is CASSQDLPLGNQPQHF. The CDR3 nucleotides are TGCGCCAGCAGCCAAGACCTGCCCTTAGGCAATCAGCCCCAGCATTTT.

The rearrangement uses TRBV5-1 and TRBJ1-4; weak D call: TRBD1 (5 bases). This CDR3 has 16 amino acids. The V gene lost 0 bases and the J gene lost 8 bases, with 17 bases spanning the gap. Germline V gene data show CDR1 as SGHRS and CDR2 as YFSETQ. The CDR3 DNA follows: TGCGCCAGCAGCTTGGGCTATGGGACGGAGGGGGAAAAACTGTTTTTT. Translation: CASSLGYGTEGEKLFF. The entire variable domain, with the rest obtained from reference TRBV5-1 and TRBJ1-4, is as follows: KAGVTQTPRYLIKTRGQQVTLSCSPISGHRSVSWYQQTPGQGLQFLFEYFSETQRNKGNFPGRFSGRQFSNSRSEMNVSTLELGDSALYLCASSLGYGTEGEKLFFGSGTQLSVL.

The chain uses TRBV21-1 and TRBJ2-3; the DNA was not compared with TRBD1, the D call given in the table. TRBV21-1 is classified as a pseudogene. This CDR3 is built from 9 residues. The CDR3 reads CASVGLGYF. CDR3 nucleotides: TGTGCCAGCGTGGGGCTCGGGTATTTT.

The chain combines TRBV10-3 with TRBJ2-3; perhaps TRBD1 as D (5 bases). There are 17 residues in the CDR3. Trimming removed 8 bases at V and 6 bases at J, with 27 bases between. Germline V CDR1 and CDR2: ENHRY, SYGVKD. The CDR3 sequence is CAIAINFLTAPRDTQYF. CDR3 nucleotides: TGTGCCATCGCCATCAATTTCCTGACAGCCCCGCGGGATACGCAGTATTTT.

This chain joins TRBV5-4 and TRBJ2-5; D gene unclear. Germline CDR1 and CDR2: SGHNT and YYREEE (reference sequence). The CDR3 contains 13 residues. The V end was cut by 2 bases, the J end by 5 bases, with 10 bases between. CDR3 region: CASSFTAVETQYF. CDR3 nucleotides: TGTGCCAGCAGCTTCACAGCCGTCGAGACCCAGTACTTC.

The V gene is TRBV9, the J gene TRBJ2-3; 14 bases are a match to TRBD2. Germline V CDR1 and CDR2: SGDLS, YYNGEE. The CDR3 consists of 16 residues. The junction had 3 bases not matched to a gene; V was cut back by 1 base and J by 5 bases. The CDR3 DNA is TGTGCCAGCAGCGTACGACTAGCGGGGGGGGAAGATACGCAGTATTTT. Its translation: CASSVRLAGGEDTQYF.

The chain employs TRBV18 and TRBJ2-7; 7 bases fit TRBD2. The junction had 14 bases not matched to a gene; V was cut back by 3 bases and J by 0 bases. The germline CDR1 and CDR2 sequences are KGHSH and LQKENI. The CDR3 totals 18 residues. The CDR3 coding sequence is TGTGCCAGCTCACCCATCGGGGCTGGGGGGGAAAGCTCCTACGAGCAGTACTTC. It specifies CASSPIGAGGESSYEQYF.

The chain recombines TRBV9 with TRBJ2-7, with D possibly TRBD1 on 5 matching bases. The germline CDR1 and CDR2 sequences are SGDLS and YYNGEE. This CDR3 comprises 14 residues. The germline V and J ends were trimmed by 0 bases and 5 bases, with 12 bases remaining between them. CDR3 coding DNA: TGTGCCAGCAGCGTAGGGACACTCCTCGACGAGCAGTACTTC. Translating gives CASSVGTLLDEQYF.

V usage is TRBV30 and J usage is TRBJ1-2; the D is unclear. Germline V gives CDR1 GTSNPN, CDR2 SVGIG (reference sequence). The CDR3 is 11 amino acids. V was clipped by 0 bases and J by 8 bases, with 7 bases between them. The DNA of the CDR3 is TGTGCCTGGAGTGTACAATGGGGCTACACCTTC. Residues: CAWSVQWGYTF.

This clone showed up just once. V is TRBV5-4 and J is TRBJ2-1; TRBD1 is a possible D gene (5 bases). V was pared by 4 bases and J by 10 bases, with 9 bases between. The germline V gene encodes CDR1 SGHNT and CDR2 YYREEE (reference sequence). The CDR3 covers 11 residues. CDR3: CASSNSGEQFF. The DNA for the CDR3 is TGTGCCAGCAGCAACTCAGGGGAGCAGTTCTTC.

The rearrangement uses TRBV9 and TRBJ2-5, with D perhaps TRBD2 (7 bases). V lost 4 bases, J lost 4 bases, and 17 bases lay in between. The CDR3 extends over 15 amino acids. In germline, CDR1 is SGDLS, CDR2 YYNGEE. The DNA of the CDR3 is TGTGCCAGCAGCTTAGGTGACGGGGGGCCAGAGACCCAGTACTTC. This sequence encodes CASSLGDGGPETQYF.

This clone showed up just a few times. V gene TRBV4-1 combines with J gene TRBJ2-7; D may be TRBD1 (6 bases). The CDR3 totals 15 residues. Germline CDR1 reads MGHRA; CDR2 reads YSYEKL. Trimming pared 0 bases from V and 7 bases from J, leaving 16 bases between. The DNA for the CDR3 is TGCGCCAGCAGCCAAGATGGCAGGGGAAGGGAAGAGCAGTACTTC. Translating it yields CASSQDGRGREEQYF.

This clone has more than one count but fewer than ten. The chain links TRBV7-2 to TRBJ2-1, with D possibly matching TRBD1 (5 bases). Per the germline V gene, CDR1 is SGHTA and CDR2 is FQGNSA. V was pared by 8 bases and J by 4 bases, with 15 bases between. This CDR3 is 14 amino acids long. The CDR3 here is CASAGNNPYNEQFF. The DNA of the CDR3 is TGTGCCAGCGCAGGGAATAATCCGTACAATGAGCAGTTCTTC.

The chain employs TRBV2 and TRBJ1-1; TRBD1 might be the D (6 bases). Germline V gene sequence: CDR1 SNHLY, CDR2 FYNNEI. This CDR3 has 16 amino acids. V was clipped by 1 base and J by 3 bases, with 15 bases between them. The CDR3 DNA sequence: TGTGCCAGCAGTGAAGGAAGGGTGGGGGGGCACACTGAAGCTTTCTTT. It translates to CASSEGRVGGHTEAFF.

The V gene is TRBV9, the J gene TRBJ1-2; 11 bases match TRBD1. Germline CDR1 is SGDLS and CDR2 is YYNGEE. J lost 6 bases, V lost 3 bases, and 7 bases had no gene match. The CDR3 length is 15 residues. The CDR3 loop is CASSDRDRGSDGYTF. The CDR3 DNA reads TGTGCCAGCAGCGACCGGGACAGGGGGAGCGATGGCTACACCTTC. Full variable domain (rest looked up from reference TRBV9 and TRBJ1-2): DSGVTQTPKHLITATGQRVTLRCSPRSGDLSVYWYQQSLDQGLQFLIQYYNGEERAKGNILERFSAQQFPDLHSELNLSSLELGDSALYFCASSDRDRGSDGYTFGSGTRLTVV.

The chain combines TRBV11-2 with TRBJ1-2, with D unresolved. This CDR3 is built from 14 residues. Germline-derived CDR1 and CDR2 are SGHAT and FQNNGV. With 1 base removed from V and 5 bases from J, the gap between germline ends came to 11 bases. The CDR3: CASSLVVGIYGYTF. CDR3 in DNA: TGTGCCAGCAGCTTAGTGGTCGGTATTTATGGCTACACCTTC.

The rearrangement joins TRBV6-5 to TRBJ1-2; 9 nucleotides match TRBD1. After removal of 6 bases from V and 7 bases from J, the junction contained 12 bases not matched to a gene. In germline, CDR1 is MNHEY, CDR2 SVGAGI. The length of the CDR3 is 15 residues. The CDR3 DNA follows: TGTGCCAGCAGCATACAGGGGGCGTCTGCCAGTGGCTACACCTTC. Its protein product is CASSIQGASASGYTF.

This clone occurred once. The rearrangement links TRBV5-6 to TRBJ1-1, with D perhaps matching TRBD1 (6 bases). The CDR3 sequence is 15 residues long. The germline V and J ends were trimmed by 2 bases and 0 bases, with 11 bases remaining between them. Germline values: CDR1 SGHDT, CDR2 YYEEEE. The CDR3 DNA is TGTGCCAGCAGCTTACAGGGTTTCATGAACACTGAAGCTTTCTTT. Translating gives CASSLQGFMNTEAFF.